The TCR beta chain described here comes from a study of blood T cell repertoires in COVID-19. The assay was immunoSEQ multiplex PCR, and TCRdb's table has in-frame clones only and misses some. The sample carries over 45,000 clones, 70% to 75% recorded once. CDR1 LGHDT and CDR2 YNNKEL come from the germline V gene (reference sequence). This CDR3 comprises 13 residues. About this clone: Just one base apart from a much larger clone, this may be a read error. Other DNA sequences in the sample encode the same CDR3.

V usage is TRBV3-1 (or the pseudogene TRBV3-2) and J usage is TRBJ1-5; D is possibly TRBD1 (6 bases). Sequences were obtained from peripheral blood. The origin of this receptor is a woman between 50 and 59 years old with active or convalescent COVID-19. DNA for the CDR3: TGTGCCAGTAGCCAAGACTTAACAGGGCACCAGCATTTT. This translates into CASSQDLTGHQHF.